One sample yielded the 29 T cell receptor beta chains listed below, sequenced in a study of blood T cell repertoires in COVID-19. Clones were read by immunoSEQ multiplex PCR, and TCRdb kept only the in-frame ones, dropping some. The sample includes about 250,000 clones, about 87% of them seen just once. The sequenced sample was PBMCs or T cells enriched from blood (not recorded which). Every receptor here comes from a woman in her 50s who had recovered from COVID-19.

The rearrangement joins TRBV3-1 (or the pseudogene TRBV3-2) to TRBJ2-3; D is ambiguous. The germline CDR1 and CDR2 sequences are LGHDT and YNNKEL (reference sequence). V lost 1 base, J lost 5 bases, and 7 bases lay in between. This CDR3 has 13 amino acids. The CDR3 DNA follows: TGTGCCAGCAGCCAAGTCACTGAAGATACGCAGTATTTT. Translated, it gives CASSQVTEDTQYF.

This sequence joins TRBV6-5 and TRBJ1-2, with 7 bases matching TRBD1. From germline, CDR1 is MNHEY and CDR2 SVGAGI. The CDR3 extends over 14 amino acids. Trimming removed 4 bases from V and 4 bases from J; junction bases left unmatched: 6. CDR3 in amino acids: CASSLGTDIYGYTF. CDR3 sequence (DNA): TGTGCCAGCAGTTTAGGGACAGACATCTATGGCTACACCTTC.

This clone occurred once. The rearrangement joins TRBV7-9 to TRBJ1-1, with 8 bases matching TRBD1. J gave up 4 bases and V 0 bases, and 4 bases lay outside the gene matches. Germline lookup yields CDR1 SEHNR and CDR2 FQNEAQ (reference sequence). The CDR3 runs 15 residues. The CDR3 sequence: CASSLARQGRTEAFF. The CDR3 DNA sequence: TGTGCCAGCAGCTTAGCAAGACAGGGGCGCACTGAAGCTTTCTTT.

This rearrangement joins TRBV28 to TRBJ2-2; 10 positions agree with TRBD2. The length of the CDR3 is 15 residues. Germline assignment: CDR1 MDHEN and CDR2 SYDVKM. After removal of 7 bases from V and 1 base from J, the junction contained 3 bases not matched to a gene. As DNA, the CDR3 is TGTGCCAGCACCAGGACTAGCGGGAACACCGGGGAGCTGTTTTTT. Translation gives CASTRTSGNTGELFF.

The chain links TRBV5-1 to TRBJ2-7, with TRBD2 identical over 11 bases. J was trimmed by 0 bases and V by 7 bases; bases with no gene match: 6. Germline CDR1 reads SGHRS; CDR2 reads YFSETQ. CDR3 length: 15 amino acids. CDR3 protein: CASLPGTSGSYEQYF. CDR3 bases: TGCGCCAGCTTGCCGGGGACTAGCGGCTCCTACGAGCAGTACTTC.

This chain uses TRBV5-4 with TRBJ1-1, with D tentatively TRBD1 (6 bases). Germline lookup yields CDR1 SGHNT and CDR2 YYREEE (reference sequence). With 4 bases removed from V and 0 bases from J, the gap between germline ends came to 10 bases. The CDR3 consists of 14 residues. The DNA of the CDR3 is TGTGCCAGCAGCCCCTGGACAGTGAACACTGAAGCTTTCTTT. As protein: CASSPWTVNTEAFF. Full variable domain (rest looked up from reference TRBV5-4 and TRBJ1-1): ETGVTQSPTHLIKTRGQQVTLRCSSQSGHNTVSWYQQALGQGPQFIFQYYREEENGRGNFPPRFSGLQFPNYSSELNVNALELDDSALYLCASSPWTVNTEAFFGQGTRLTVV.

The CDR3 is CASSEVDRSTYNEQFF. The CDR3 DNA sequence: TGTGCCAGCAGTGAAGTAGACAGGAGCACCTACAATGAGCAGTTCTTC. The chain joins TRBV2 to TRBJ2-1; perhaps TRBD1 as D (6 bases). The CDR3 totals 16 residues. V gave up 1 base and J gave up 2 bases, with 12 bases separating them. The germline V gene encodes CDR1 SNHLY and CDR2 FYNNEI.

The DNA for the CDR3 is TGTGCCAGCAGTCAGGGACAGCTACTGGGACTAGCGGGTAACACAGATACGCAGTATTTT. This translates into CASSQGQLLGLAGNTDTQYF. V usage is TRBV28 and J usage is TRBJ2-3; 12 nucleotides match TRBD2. Germline values: CDR1 MDHEN, CDR2 SYDVKM. The trim removed 5 bases at V and 2 bases at J, leaving 17 bases unmatched. The CDR3 sequence is 20 residues long.

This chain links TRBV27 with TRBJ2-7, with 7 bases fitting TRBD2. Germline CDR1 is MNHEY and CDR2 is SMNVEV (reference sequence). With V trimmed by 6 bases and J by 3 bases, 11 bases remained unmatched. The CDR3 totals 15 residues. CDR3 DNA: TGTGCCAGCAGCCGGGGGGAAGCTGCTAACTACGAGCAGTACTTC. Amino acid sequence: CASSRGEAANYEQYF.

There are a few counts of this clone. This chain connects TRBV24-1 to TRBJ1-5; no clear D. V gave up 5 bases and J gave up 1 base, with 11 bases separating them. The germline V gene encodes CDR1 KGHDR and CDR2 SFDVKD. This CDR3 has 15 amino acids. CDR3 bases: TGTGCCACCAGTGCCCGGGGAGGGAGCAATCAGCCCCAGCATTTT. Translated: CATSARGGSNQPQHF.

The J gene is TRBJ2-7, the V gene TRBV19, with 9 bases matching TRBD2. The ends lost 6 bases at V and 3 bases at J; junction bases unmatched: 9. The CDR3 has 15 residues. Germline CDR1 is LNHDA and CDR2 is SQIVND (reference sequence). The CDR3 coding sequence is TGTGCCAGTAGACCCGGGACTAGCAGCGACTACGAGCAGTACTTC. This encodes CASRPGTSSDYEQYF.

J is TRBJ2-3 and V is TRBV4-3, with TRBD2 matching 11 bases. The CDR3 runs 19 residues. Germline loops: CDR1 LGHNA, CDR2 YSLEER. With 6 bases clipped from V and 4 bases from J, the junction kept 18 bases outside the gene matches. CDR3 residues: CASSGGYTSGRTLPDTQYF. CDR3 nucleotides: TGCGCCAGCAGTGGGGGTTACACTAGCGGGAGAACATTGCCAGATACGCAGTATTTT.

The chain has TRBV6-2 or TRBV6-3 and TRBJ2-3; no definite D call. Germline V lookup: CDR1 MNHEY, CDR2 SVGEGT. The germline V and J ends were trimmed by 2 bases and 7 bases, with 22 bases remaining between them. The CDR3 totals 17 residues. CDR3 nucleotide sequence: TGTGCCAGCAGTTACGTACCCAAGGATCTAGTTTCGAATACGCAGTATTTT. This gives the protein CASSYVPKDLVSNTQYF.

The CDR3 coding sequence is TGCGCCAGCAGCTTGGGTATATCTTTTAGCTCCTACGAGCAGTACTTC. Amino acids: CASSLGISFSSYEQYF. The chain has TRBV5-1 and TRBJ2-7; D ambiguous. This CDR3 contains 16 residues. Germline CDR1 and CDR2: SGHRS and YFSETQ. Trimming pared 0 bases from V and 0 bases from J, leaving 13 bases between.

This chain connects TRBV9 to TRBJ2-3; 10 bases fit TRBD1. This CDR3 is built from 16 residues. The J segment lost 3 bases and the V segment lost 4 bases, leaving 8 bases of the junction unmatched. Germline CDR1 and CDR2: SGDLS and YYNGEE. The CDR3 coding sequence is TGTGCCAGCAGCTTTACCCCGGACAGGGGGACAGATACGCAGTATTTT. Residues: CASSFTPDRGTDTQYF.

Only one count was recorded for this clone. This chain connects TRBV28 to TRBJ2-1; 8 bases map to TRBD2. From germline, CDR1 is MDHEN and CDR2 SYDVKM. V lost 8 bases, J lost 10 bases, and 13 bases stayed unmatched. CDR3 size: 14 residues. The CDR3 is CASRYSGKRGEQFF. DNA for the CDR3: TGTGCCAGCCGGTATAGCGGGAAACGGGGCGAGCAGTTCTTC.

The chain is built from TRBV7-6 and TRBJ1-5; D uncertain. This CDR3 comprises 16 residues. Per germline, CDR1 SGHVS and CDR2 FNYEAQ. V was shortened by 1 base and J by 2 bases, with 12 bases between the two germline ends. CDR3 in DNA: TGTGCCAGCAGCTTAGGGGCCGCCGGGGGCAATCAGCCCCAGCATTTT. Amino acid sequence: CASSLGAAGGNQPQHF.

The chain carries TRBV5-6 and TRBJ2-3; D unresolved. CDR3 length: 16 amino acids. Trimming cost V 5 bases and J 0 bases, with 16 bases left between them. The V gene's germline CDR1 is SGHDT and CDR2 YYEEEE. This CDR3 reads CASRADYGRSTDTQYF. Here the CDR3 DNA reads TGTGCCAGCAGGGCGGATTACGGTCGGAGCACAGATACGCAGTATTTT.

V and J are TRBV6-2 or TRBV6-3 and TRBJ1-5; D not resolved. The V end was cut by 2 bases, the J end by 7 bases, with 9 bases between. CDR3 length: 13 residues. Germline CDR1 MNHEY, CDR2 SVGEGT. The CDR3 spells CASSYEGGQPQHF. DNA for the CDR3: TGTGCCAGCAGTTACGAGGGTGGGCAGCCCCAGCATTTT.

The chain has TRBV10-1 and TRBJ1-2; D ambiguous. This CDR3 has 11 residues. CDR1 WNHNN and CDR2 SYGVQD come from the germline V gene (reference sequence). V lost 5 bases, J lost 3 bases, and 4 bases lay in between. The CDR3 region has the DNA TGCGCCAGCAGTAGAGACTATGGCTACACCTTC. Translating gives CASSRDYGYTF.

The CDR3 here is CASSLLGQGSGETQYF. The CDR3 DNA sequence: TGCGCCAGCAGCTTGTTAGGACAGGGGTCGGGGGAGACCCAGTACTTC. The chain couples TRBV5-1 to TRBJ2-5; 9 bases are a match to TRBD1. With V trimmed by 1 base and J by 5 bases, 9 bases remained unmatched. CDR1 and CDR2 (germline): SGHRS, YFSETQ. CDR3 length: 16 amino acids. The variable domain in full, completed from reference TRBV5-1 and TRBJ2-5, reads KAGVTQTPRYLIKTRGQQVTLSCSPISGHRSVSWYQQTPGQGLQFLFEYFSETQRNKGNFPGRFSGRQFSNSRSEMNVSTLELGDSALYLCASSLLGQGSGETQYFGPGTRLLVL.

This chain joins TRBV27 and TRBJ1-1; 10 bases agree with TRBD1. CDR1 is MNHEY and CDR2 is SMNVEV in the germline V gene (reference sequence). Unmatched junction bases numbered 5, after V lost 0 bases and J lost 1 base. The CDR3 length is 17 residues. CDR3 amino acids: CASSLSGTGVPNTEAFF. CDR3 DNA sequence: TGTGCCAGCAGTTTATCGGGGACAGGGGTGCCGAACACTGAAGCTTTCTTT.

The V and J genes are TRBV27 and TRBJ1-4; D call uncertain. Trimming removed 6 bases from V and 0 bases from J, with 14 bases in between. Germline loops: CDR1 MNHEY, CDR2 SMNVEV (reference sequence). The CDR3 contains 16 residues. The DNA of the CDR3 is TGTGCCAGCAGCCGCTATCCGATAGCAACTAATGAAAAACTGTTTTTT. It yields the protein CASSRYPIATNEKLFF.

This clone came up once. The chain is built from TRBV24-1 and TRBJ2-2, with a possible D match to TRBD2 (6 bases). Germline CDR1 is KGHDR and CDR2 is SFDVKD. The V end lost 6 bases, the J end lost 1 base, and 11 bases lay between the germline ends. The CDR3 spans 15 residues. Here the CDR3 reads CATSSGGLNTGELFF. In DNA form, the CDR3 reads TGTGCCACCAGTTCCGGGGGACTGAACACCGGGGAGCTGTTTTTT.

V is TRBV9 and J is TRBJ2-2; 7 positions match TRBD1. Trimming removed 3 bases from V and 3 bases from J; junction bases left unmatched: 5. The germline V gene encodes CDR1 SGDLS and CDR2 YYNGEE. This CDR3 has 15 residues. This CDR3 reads CASSEQGRDTGELFF. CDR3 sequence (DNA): TGTGCCAGCAGCGAACAGGGGCGGGACACCGGGGAGCTGTTTTTT.

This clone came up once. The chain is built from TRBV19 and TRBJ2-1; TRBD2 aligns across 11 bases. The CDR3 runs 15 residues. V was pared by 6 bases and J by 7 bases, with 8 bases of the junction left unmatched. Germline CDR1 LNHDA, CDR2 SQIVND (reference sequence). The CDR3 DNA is TGTGCCAGTAGGCATCTAGCGGGAGGATTTAATGAGCAGTTCTTC. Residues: CASRHLAGGFNEQFF.

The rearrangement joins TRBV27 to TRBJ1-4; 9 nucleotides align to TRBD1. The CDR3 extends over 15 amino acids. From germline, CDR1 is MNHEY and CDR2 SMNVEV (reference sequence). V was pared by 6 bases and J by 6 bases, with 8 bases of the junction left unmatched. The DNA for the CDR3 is TGTGCCAGCAGAATTGAGGGGACAGGGCATGAAAAACTGTTTTTT. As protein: CASRIEGTGHEKLFF.

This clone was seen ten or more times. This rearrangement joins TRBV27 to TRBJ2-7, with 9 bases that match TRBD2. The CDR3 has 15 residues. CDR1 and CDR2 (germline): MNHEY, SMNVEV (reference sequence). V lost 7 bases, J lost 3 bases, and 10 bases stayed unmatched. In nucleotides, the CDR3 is TGTGCCAGCACCCCCACAGCGGGAGGACACTACGAGCAGTACTTC. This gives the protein CASTPTAGGHYEQYF.

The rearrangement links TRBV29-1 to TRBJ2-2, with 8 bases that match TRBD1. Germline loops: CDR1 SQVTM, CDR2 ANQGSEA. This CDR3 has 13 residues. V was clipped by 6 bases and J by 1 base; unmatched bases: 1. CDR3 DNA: TGCAGCGTCGACAGGGGGAACACCGGGGAGCTGTTTTTT. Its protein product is CSVDRGNTGELFF.